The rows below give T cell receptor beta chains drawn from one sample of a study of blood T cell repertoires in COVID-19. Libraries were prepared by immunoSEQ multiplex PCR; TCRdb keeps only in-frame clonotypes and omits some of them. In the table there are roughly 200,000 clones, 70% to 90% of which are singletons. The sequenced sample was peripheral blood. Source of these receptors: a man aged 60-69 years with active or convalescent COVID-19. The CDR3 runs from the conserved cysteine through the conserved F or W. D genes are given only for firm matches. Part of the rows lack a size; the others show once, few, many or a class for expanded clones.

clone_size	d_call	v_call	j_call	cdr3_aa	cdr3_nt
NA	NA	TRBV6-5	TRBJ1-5	CASSYSGVSSQPQHF	TGTGCCAGCAGTTACTCTGGAGTTAGCAGTCAGCCCCAGCATTTT
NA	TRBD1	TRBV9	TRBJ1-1	CASSALDRGSFIPGDTEAFF	TGTGCCAGCAGCGCACTGGACAGGGGGTCCTTCATCCCGGGGGACACTGAAGCTTTCTTT
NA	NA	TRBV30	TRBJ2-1	CARTGDGPYNEQFF	TGTGCTCGGACGGGGGACGGACCCTACAATGAGCAGTTCTTC
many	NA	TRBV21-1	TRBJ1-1	CASSRPTANTEAFF	TGTGCCAGCAGCCGTCCTACAGCGAACACTGAAGCTTTCTTT
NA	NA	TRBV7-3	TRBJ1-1	CASSSVQNTEAFF	TGTGCCAGCAGCAGCGTTCAGAACACTGAAGCTTTCTTT
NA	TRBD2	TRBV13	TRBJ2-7	CASSPQRGGYEQYF	TGTGCCAGCAGCCCTCAGCGGGGGGGCTACGAGCAGTACTTC
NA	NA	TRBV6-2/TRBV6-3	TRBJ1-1	CASSYSGGTTNTEAFF	TGTGCCAGCAGTTACTCGGGGGGTACTACGAACACTGAAGCTTTCTTT
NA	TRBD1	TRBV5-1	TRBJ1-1	CASSYQGAAEAFF	TGCGCCAGCAGCTACCAGGGGGCCGCTGAAGCTTTCTTT
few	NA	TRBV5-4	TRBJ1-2	CASSFMAANYGYTF	TGTGCCAGCAGCTTTATGGCAGCTAACTATGGCTACACCTTC
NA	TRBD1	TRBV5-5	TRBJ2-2	CASSPGQEARTGELFF	TGTGCCAGCAGCCCCGGACAGGAGGCGAGGACCGGGGAGCTGTTTTTT
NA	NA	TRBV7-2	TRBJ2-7	CASSLTGSWEQYF	TGTGCCAGCAGCTTGACCGGGTCTTGGGAGCAGTACTTC
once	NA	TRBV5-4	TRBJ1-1	CASSPSGGTRTEAFF	TGTGCCAGCAGCCCATCTGGGGGGACTCGGACTGAAGCTTTCTTT
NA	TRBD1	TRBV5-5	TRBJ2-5	CASSFSGPGQPQETQYF	TGTGCCAGCAGCTTCTCCGGGCCGGGACAGCCCCAAGAGACCCAGTACTTC
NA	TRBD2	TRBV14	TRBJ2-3	CASSHAGGNTDTQYF	TGTGCCAGCAGCCATGCCGGGGGGAACACAGATACGCAGTATTTT
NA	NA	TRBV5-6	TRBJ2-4	CASSLGAVKNIQYF	TGTGCCAGCAGCTTGGGTGCGGTGAAAAACATTCAGTACTTC
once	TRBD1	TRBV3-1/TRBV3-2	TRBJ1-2	CASSQRDRLFYGYTF	TGTGCCAGCAGCCAACGGGACAGGCTTTTTTATGGCTACACCTTC
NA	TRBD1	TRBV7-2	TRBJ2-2	CASSSNRGTGELFF	TGTGCCAGCAGCTCCAACAGGGGTACCGGGGAGCTGTTTTTT
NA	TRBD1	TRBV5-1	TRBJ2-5	CASTPPTGRRQETQYF	TGCGCCAGCACCCCCCCGACAGGGCGGAGGCAAGAGACCCAGTACTTC
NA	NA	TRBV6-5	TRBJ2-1	CASLKLARGGEQFF	TGTGCCAGCCTGAAATTGGCGCGGGGAGGTGAGCAGTTCTTC
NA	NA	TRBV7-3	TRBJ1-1	CASSLIPGTEAFF	TGTGCCAGCAGCTTAATACCCGGGACTGAAGCTTTCTTT
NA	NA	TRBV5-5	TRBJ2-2	CASSAGTTNTGELFF	TGTGCCAGCAGCGCCGGGACAACGAACACCGGGGAGCTGTTTTTT
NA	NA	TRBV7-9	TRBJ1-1	CASSLGLQGAEAFF	TGTGCCAGCAGCTTAGGACTACAGGGAGCTGAAGCTTTCTTT
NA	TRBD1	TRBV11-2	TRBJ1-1	CASSLVAGTGNTEAFF	TGTGCCAGCAGCTTAGTAGCCGGGACAGGGAACACTGAAGCTTTCTTT
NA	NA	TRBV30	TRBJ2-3	CAWSLGGASTDTQYF	TGTGCCTGGAGTCTGGGCGGGGCGAGCACAGATACGCAGTATTTT
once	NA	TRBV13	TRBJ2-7	CASSLGRTYEQYF	TGTGCCAGCAGCTTAGGACGAACTTACGAGCAGTACTTC
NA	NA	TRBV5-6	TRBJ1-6	CASSLGQNYNSPLHF	TGTGCCAGCAGCTTGGGGCAAAATTATAATTCACCCCTCCACTTT
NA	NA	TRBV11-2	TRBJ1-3	CASSHYRNWGPSGNTIYF	TGTGCCAGCAGCCATTACCGCAACTGGGGGCCCTCTGGAAACACCATATATTTT
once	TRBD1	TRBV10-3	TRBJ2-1	CAIKAGTAYNEQFF	TGTGCCATCAAAGCCGGGACAGCGTACAATGAGCAGTTCTTC
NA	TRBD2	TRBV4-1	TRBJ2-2	CASSPSGGTTGELFF	TGCGCCAGCAGTCCTAGCGGGGGGACCACCGGGGAGCTGTTTTTT
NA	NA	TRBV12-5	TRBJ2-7	CASGFGSGREQYF	TGTGCTAGTGGTTTTGGCTCAGGGAGGGAGCAGTACTTC
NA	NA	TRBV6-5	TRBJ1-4	CASSYAGSWEKLFF	TGTGCCAGCAGTTACGCGGGGAGTTGGGAAAAACTGTTTTTT
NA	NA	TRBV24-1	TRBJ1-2	CATSDPQAYGYTF	TGTGCCACCAGTGACCCCCAGGCCTATGGCTACACCTTC
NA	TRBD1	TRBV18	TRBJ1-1	CASSPGTGGTEAFF	TGTGCCAGCTCACCGGGGACAGGGGGCACTGAAGCTTTCTTT
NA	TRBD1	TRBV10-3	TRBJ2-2	CAISELGGADTGELFF	TGTGCCATCAGTGAGTTAGGGGGCGCGGACACCGGGGAGCTGTTTTTT
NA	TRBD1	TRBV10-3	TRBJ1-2	CAISPHGEDRGAYGYTF	TGTGCCATCAGTCCCCACGGGGAGGACAGGGGCGCGTATGGCTACACCTTC
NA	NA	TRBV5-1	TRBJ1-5	CASSLEPGVSNQPQHF	TGCGCCAGCAGCTTGGAGCCGGGAGTAAGCAATCAGCCCCAGCATTTT
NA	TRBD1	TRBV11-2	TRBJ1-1	CASSSPQGAGTEAFF	TGTGCCAGCAGCTCCCCTCAGGGGGCGGGCACTGAAGCTTTCTTT
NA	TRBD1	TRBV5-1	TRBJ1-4	CASSPAGQGGEKLFF	TGCGCCAGCAGCCCCGCCGGACAGGGGGGTGAAAAACTGTTTTTT
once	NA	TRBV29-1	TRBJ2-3	CSVKASDTQYF	TGCAGCGTTAAAGCGTCAGATACGCAGTATTTT
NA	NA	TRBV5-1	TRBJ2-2	CASTDQGTNTGELFF	TGCGCCAGCACGGATCAGGGGACGAACACCGGGGAGCTGTTTTTT
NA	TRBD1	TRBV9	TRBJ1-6	CASSPGTGEVGSPLHF	TGTGCCAGCAGCCCCGGGACAGGGGAGGTTGGTTCACCCCTCCACTTT
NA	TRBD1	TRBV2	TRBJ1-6	CASTGQGNSPLHF	TGTGCCAGCACGGGACAGGGGAATTCACCCCTCCACTTT
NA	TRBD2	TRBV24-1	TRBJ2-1	CATSGPTSGGYNEQFF	TGTGCCACCAGTGGTCCGACTAGCGGGGGTTACAATGAGCAGTTCTTC
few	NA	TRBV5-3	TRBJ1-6	CARSLELSSYNSPLHF	TGTGCCAGAAGCTTGGAGCTAAGCTCCTATAATTCACCCCTCCACTTT
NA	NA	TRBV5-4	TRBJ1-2	CASSLANRAKGYGYTF	TGTGCCAGCAGCTTGGCAAACAGGGCTAAGGGCTATGGCTACACCTTC
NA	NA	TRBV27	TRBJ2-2	CASSLRVRTGELFF	TGTGCCAGCAGTTTGCGGGTGCGCACCGGGGAGCTGTTTTTT